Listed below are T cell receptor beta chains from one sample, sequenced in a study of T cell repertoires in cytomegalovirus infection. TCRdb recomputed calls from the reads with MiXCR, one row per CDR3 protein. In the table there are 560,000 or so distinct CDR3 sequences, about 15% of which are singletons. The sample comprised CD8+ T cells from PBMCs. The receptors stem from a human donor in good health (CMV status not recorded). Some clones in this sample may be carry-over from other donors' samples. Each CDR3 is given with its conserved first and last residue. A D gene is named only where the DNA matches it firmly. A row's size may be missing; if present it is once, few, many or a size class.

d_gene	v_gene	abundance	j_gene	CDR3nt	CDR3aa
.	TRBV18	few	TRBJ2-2	TGTGCCAGCTCTCCTCTACGGGCGGCCCGAGGACCCACCGGGGAGCTGTTTTTT	CASSPLRAARGPTGELFF
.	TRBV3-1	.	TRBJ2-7	TGTGCCAGCAGCCAAGTGGAGATGGGGGGCTGGGAGCAGTACTTC	CASSQVEMGGWEQYF
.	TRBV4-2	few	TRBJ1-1	TGTGCCAGCAGCCAAGATAGGTGGACTGAAGCTTTCTTT	CASSQDRWTEAFF
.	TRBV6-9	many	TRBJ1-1	TGTGCCAGAGGGGAGCCCACCACTGAAGCTTTCTTT	CARGEPTTEAFF
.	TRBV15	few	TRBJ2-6	TGTGCCACCAGCAGAGAGGGGTTTGGGGCCAACGTCCTGACTTTC	CATSREGFGANVLTF
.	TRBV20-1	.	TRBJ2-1	TGCAGTGCTAGTACCGGGAGAGGGCGGAATGAGCAGTTCTTC	CSASTGRGRNEQFF
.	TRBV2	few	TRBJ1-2	TGTGCCAGCCTAGACTATGGCTACACCTTC	CASLDYGYTF
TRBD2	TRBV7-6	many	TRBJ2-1	TGTGCCAGCAGCTTAGCGGCTAGCGGGGCCAACAATGAGCAGTTCTTC	CASSLAASGANNEQFF
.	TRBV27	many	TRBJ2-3	TGTGCCAGCAGACCCCGGGACCGACACACAGATACGCAGTATTTT	CASRPRDRHTDTQYF
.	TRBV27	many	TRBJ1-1	TGTGCCACCAGGAAGAACACTGAAGCTTTCTTT	CATRKNTEAFF
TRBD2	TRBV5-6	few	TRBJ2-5	TGTGCCAGCAGCGGGGAGGGGGAGACCCAGTACTTC	CASSGEGETQYF
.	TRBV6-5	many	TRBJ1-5	TGTGCCACGGGGGGGGTGGGGATGGATCAGCCCCAGCATTTT	CATGGVGMDQPQHF
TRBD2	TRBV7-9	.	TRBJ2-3	TGTGCCAGCAGCCCCCAGCGGGAGCGGACAGATACGCAGTATTTT	CASSPQRERTDTQYF
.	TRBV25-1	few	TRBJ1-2	TGTGCCAGCAGTGAATCGGTCATACACTTC	CASSESVIHF
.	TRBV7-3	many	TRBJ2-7	TGTGCCAGCAGCCCAGACACAAACTACGAGCAGTACTTC	CASSPDTNYEQYF
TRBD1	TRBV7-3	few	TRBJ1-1	TGTGCCAGCAGCTTAAAGGGGGGGGCGGGACAGAGACTGAACACTGAAGCTTTCTTT	CASSLKGGAGQRLNTEAFF
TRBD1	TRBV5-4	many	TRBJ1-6	TGTGCCAGCAGCTTGGGGACAGGGGGCAATTCACCCCTCCACTTT	CASSLGTGGNSPLHF
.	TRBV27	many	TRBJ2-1	TGTGCCAGCAGGAATCCGGGACACCGGAGCAATGAGCAGTTCTTC	CASRNPGHRSNEQFF
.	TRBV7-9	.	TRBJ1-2	TGTGCCAGCAGCTTAGCGTTACGGGATTATGGCTACACCTTC	CASSLALRDYGYTF
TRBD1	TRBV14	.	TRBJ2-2	TGTGCCAGCAGCAATCCTGGAACACTATCCGGGACAGGGAACACCGGGGAGCTGTTTTTT	CASSNPGTLSGTGNTGELFF
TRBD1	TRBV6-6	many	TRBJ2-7	TGTGCCAGCAGTTACGGGAGCAGGGGGCCCTACGAGCAGTACTTC	CASSYGSRGPYEQYF
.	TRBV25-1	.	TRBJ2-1	TGTGCCAGCATTGGCTACAATGAGCAGTTCTTC	CASIGYNEQFF
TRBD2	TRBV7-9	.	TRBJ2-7	TGTGCCAGCAGCCCCGGACTAGCGGGAGGCCTCCGTTACGAGCAGTACTTC	CASSPGLAGGLRYEQYF
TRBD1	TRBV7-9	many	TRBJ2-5	TGTGCCAGCAGCTCCCGGGACAGGGGGCTACGGGAAGAGACCCAGTACTTC	CASSSRDRGLREETQYF
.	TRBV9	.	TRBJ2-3	TGTGCCAGCGGTACAGGCAACACAGATACGCAGTATTTT	CASGTGNTDTQYF
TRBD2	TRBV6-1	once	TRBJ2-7	TGTGCCAGCAGTTACACCTCCGGGGGGTGGTACGAGCAGTACTTC	CASSYTSGGWYEQYF
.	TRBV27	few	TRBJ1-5	TGTGCCAGCAGTTTCTTTGTCCATCAGCCCCAGCATTTT	CASSFFVHQPQHF
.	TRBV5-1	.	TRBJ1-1	TGCGCCAGCACTTTGAACCCAAGCGGGTATGTGAACACTGAAGCTTTCTTT	CASTLNPSGYVNTEAFF
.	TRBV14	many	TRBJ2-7	TGTGCCAGCAGCCAAGATCCCTACGAGCAGTACTTC	CASSQDPYEQYF
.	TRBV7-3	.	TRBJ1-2	TGTGCCAGCAGCCCCGACGGGGGATCGTGGTATGGCTACACCTTC	CASSPDGGSWYGYTF
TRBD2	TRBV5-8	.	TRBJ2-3	TGTGCCAGCAGCGTGGGGGACAGCGGGGGGTTCCGTTTTGGGCAGTATTTT	CASSVGDSGGFRFGQYF